This T cell receptor (beta chain) originates from a study of shared clonotypes between healthy human individuals. Study outcomes and limitations: Naive subsets generally had larger estimated richness than memory subsets. Measured sharing among donors was expected to vary with sequencing depth.

Assay runs were performed at deep level. It was across several immunoSEQ plates that each subset's genomic DNA was evenly split. Using immunoSEQ multiplex PCR, the repertoire was profiled, and TCRdb retains in-frame clones only, with some absent. The profile shows around 610,000 clones, about 96% of them singletons. Terminally differentiated effector memory CD45RA+ cells were left out of the naive CD8 fraction, which was CD45RO-negative and positively selected for CCR7. To note about this clone: Its antigen is not identified.

Sample: naive CD8+ T cells sorted from blood. The clonotype comes from a woman aged 25-40 years in good health.

The CDR3 DNA reads as TGTGCCAGCACCGGGGCTGGACTAGCGGGATTGAACAATGAGCAGTTCTTC. It translates to CASTGAGLAGLNNEQFF. The V and J genes are TRBV28 and TRBJ2-1; 12 bases line up with TRBD2. Germline V gene lookup returns CDR1 MDHEN and CDR2 SYDVKM. Germline trimming cut 7 bases from V and 5 bases from J; bases unmatched to any gene: 12. The CDR3 has 17 residues.